The sequence of this TCR beta chain was determined in a study of cytomegalovirus exposure and HLA in healthy donors. The PCR ran on 60 Vbeta and 13 Jbeta primers. Sequenced by immunoSEQ multiplex PCR; TCRdb stores in-frame clones only, minus some. The table shows approximately 190,000 clones, with around 83% occurring only once. Germline assignment: CDR1 LGHNA and CDR2 YNFKEQ. This CDR3 has 16 residues. Sequencing was carried out using PBMCs. This chain uses TRBV4-2 with TRBJ2-5; 7 nucleotides agree with TRBD2. The DNA end lines up better with TRBJ2-7; the J call may be wrong. This clonotype originated in a woman in her forties or fifties in good health and CMV-seropositive. CDR3 sequence reads: CASSQEGAGAIYEQYF. The CDR3 DNA reads TGTGCCAGCAGCCAAGAGGGTGCGGGAGCTATTTACGAGCAGTACTTC.